This T cell receptor beta chain was identified during a study of blood T cell repertoires in COVID-19. This clone was counted a few times. In the source study's methods: Estimation of nucleated cell counts relied on the amplification of reference gene primers. Data came from immunoSEQ multiplex PCR; TCRdb stores just in-frame clones and leaves some out. D and trimming come from the DNA, and the V and J calls and clone size come from that table. The table shows 310,000 or so clones, with about nine tenths occurring only once. This CDR3 contains 13 residues. The Seattle site enrolled patients during active infection and followed them longitudinally.

V and J are TRBV21-1 and TRBJ1-3; TRBD1, the D gene given by the table, was not confirmed from the DNA. TRBV21-1 is classified as a pseudogene. The TCR comes from a young woman with COVID-19, enrolled during active disease. The sample consisted of peripheral blood. The CDR3 reads CASSNRGGNTIYF. CDR3 coding DNA: TGTGCCAGCAGCAACAGGGGTGGAAACACCATATATTTT.